This is a list of T cell receptor beta chains from one sample in a study of CD8 T cells in ankylosing spondylitis. TCRdb re-derived calls from the 5' RACE reads in MiXCR, one entry per CDR3 protein. Of around 88,000 distinct CDR3 sequences listed, about 9% were seen once; the top ten hold 4% to 5.5%. The sequenced material came from blood, either unsorted or a sorted T cell fraction (not recorded which). The receptors here all came from a male donor with ankylosing spondylitis or in good health (not recorded which). The CDR3 runs from the conserved cysteine through the conserved F or W. The order of the fields is clone size, V gene, D gene, J gene, CDR3 protein, CDR3 DNA. A D gene is named only where the DNA matches it firmly. Only some rows state a clone size, as once, few, many or a class for expanded clones.

clone size: NA; V gene: TRBV3-1; D gene: TRBD2; J gene: TRBJ2-1; CDR3 protein: CASSHLAGTVYNEQFF; CDR3 DNA: TGTGCCAGCAGCCATTTAGCGGGGACTGTCTACAATGAGCAGTTCTTC
clone size: NA; V gene: TRBV7-6; D gene: TRBD2; J gene: TRBJ2-5; CDR3 protein: CASSYAGLAEETQYF; CDR3 DNA: TGTGCCAGCAGTTACGCCGGACTAGCGGAAGAGACCCAGTACTTC
clone size: medium-sized; V gene: TRBV29-1; D gene: NA; J gene: TRBJ2-1; CDR3 protein: CSVLRVGAGSPGENEQFF; CDR3 DNA: TGCAGCGTTCTAAGGGTAGGGGCGGGGTCACCCGGTGAGAATGAGCAGTTCTTC
clone size: few; V gene: TRBV11-2; D gene: NA; J gene: TRBJ1-5; CDR3 protein: CASSLGSSSVTQPQHF; CDR3 DNA: TGTGCCAGCAGCTTAGGGTCGTCTTCGGTAACTCAGCCCCAGCATTTT
clone size: few; V gene: TRBV4-1; D gene: NA; J gene: TRBJ2-5; CDR3 protein: CASSQAAETQYF; CDR3 DNA: TGCGCCAGCAGCCAAGCAGCGGAGACCCAGTACTTC
clone size: many; V gene: TRBV9; D gene: NA; J gene: TRBJ2-1; CDR3 protein: CASSWRTTFNEQFF; CDR3 DNA: TGTGCCAGCTCGTGGCGAACCACCTTTAATGAGCAGTTCTTC
clone size: many; V gene: TRBV3-1; D gene: NA; J gene: TRBJ1-5; CDR3 protein: CASSRGTRQPQHF; CDR3 DNA: TGTGCCAGCAGCCGAGGGACCCGCCAGCCCCAGCATTTT
clone size: NA; V gene: TRBV9; D gene: TRBD2; J gene: TRBJ2-3; CDR3 protein: CASSVEASGGGDTQYF; CDR3 DNA: TGTGCCAGCAGCGTAGAGGCTAGCGGGGGGGGAGATACGCAGTATTTT
clone size: many; V gene: TRBV25-1; D gene: NA; J gene: TRBJ2-2; CDR3 protein: CASSEYLGRELFF; CDR3 DNA: TGTGCCAGCAGTGAATACCTGGGCCGGGAGCTGTTTTTT
clone size: few; V gene: TRBV20-1; D gene: NA; J gene: TRBJ2-7; CDR3 protein: CSARVGGQLYEQYF; CDR3 DNA: TGCAGTGCTAGAGTAGGCGGACAACTATACGAGCAGTACTTC
clone size: many; V gene: TRBV12-3/TRBV12-4; D gene: NA; J gene: TRBJ1-2; CDR3 protein: CASSLMGGFGYTF; CDR3 DNA: TGTGCCAGCAGTTTAATGGGGGGCTTTGGCTACACCTTC
clone size: many; V gene: TRBV4-2; D gene: TRBD1; J gene: TRBJ1-4; CDR3 protein: CASSPWTGNEKLFF; CDR3 DNA: TGTGCCAGCAGCCCTTGGACAGGGAATGAAAAACTGTTTTTT
clone size: many; V gene: TRBV12-3/TRBV12-4; D gene: NA; J gene: TRBJ2-3; CDR3 protein: CASSSGPHTDTQYF; CDR3 DNA: TGTGCCAGCAGTTCAGGACCACACACAGATACGCAGTATTTT
clone size: many; V gene: TRBV12-3/TRBV12-4; D gene: TRBD1; J gene: TRBJ1-4; CDR3 protein: CASGGQGREKLFF; CDR3 DNA: TGTGCCAGCGGGGGACAGGGACGGGAAAAACTGTTTTTT
clone size: many; V gene: TRBV24-1; D gene: NA; J gene: TRBJ2-1; CDR3 protein: CATSDPGREQFF; CDR3 DNA: TGTGCCACCAGTGATCCAGGTAGGGAGCAGTTCTTC
clone size: many; V gene: TRBV4-1; D gene: NA; J gene: TRBJ1-6; CDR3 protein: CASSQDRAYSPLHF; CDR3 DNA: TGCGCCAGCAGCCAAGACAGGGCGTATTCACCCCTCCACTTT
clone size: many; V gene: TRBV10-3; D gene: NA; J gene: TRBJ1-1; CDR3 protein: CAISDSAAETEAFF; CDR3 DNA: TGTGCCATCAGTGACTCAGCTGCCGAGACAGAAGCTTTCTTT
clone size: many; V gene: TRBV12-5; D gene: NA; J gene: TRBJ2-3; CDR3 protein: CASGLTSGGGPQYF; CDR3 DNA: TGTGCTAGTGGTTTGACCTCAGGAGGGGGGCCCCAGTATTTT
clone size: NA; V gene: TRBV19; D gene: NA; J gene: TRBJ2-4; CDR3 protein: CASSIDLDRPKEYF; CDR3 DNA: TGTGCCAGTAGTATAGATCTCGACAGGCCTAAGGAGTACTTC
clone size: many; V gene: TRBV12-3/TRBV12-4; D gene: TRBD2; J gene: TRBJ2-1; CDR3 protein: CASSYAGTSGLYNEQFF; CDR3 DNA: TGTGCCAGCAGTTACGCCGGGACTAGCGGCCTCTACAATGAGCAGTTCTTC
clone size: many; V gene: TRBV7-8; D gene: TRBD2; J gene: TRBJ2-3; CDR3 protein: CASSLRRSGGAADTQYF; CDR3 DNA: TGTGCCAGCAGCTTAAGAAGGAGCGGGGGGGCGGCAGATACGCAGTATTTT
clone size: NA; V gene: TRBV7-3; D gene: TRBD1; J gene: TRBJ2-2; CDR3 protein: CASSLTLYRGGGPNTGELFF; CDR3 DNA: TGTGCCAGCAGCTTGACCCTCTACAGGGGTGGGGGTCCCAACACCGGGGAGCTGTTTTTT
clone size: NA; V gene: TRBV19; D gene: TRBD2; J gene: TRBJ2-1; CDR3 protein: CASSIGAGRYNEQFF; CDR3 DNA: TGTGCCAGTAGTATTGGAGCGGGGAGGTACAATGAGCAGTTCTTC
clone size: many; V gene: TRBV27; D gene: NA; J gene: TRBJ2-1; CDR3 protein: CASGPRQGGEQFF; CDR3 DNA: TGTGCCAGCGGTCCACGGCAGGGAGGTGAGCAGTTCTTC
clone size: many; V gene: TRBV5-1; D gene: NA; J gene: TRBJ2-7; CDR3 protein: CASSLATSDGVVVYEQYF; CDR3 DNA: TGCGCCAGCAGCTTGGCTACCTCGGATGGAGTTGTGGTCTACGAGCAGTACTTC
clone size: many; V gene: TRBV20-1; D gene: NA; J gene: TRBJ1-2; CDR3 protein: CSAQRVAAQGEGYTF; CDR3 DNA: TGCAGTGCCCAGCGGGTGGCGGCCCAAGGGGAAGGCTACACCTTC
clone size: NA; V gene: TRBV30; D gene: TRBD2; J gene: TRBJ2-5; CDR3 protein: CAWSRDYRETQYF; CDR3 DNA: TGTGCCTGGAGTCGGGACTACAGGGAGACCCAGTACTTC
clone size: many; V gene: TRBV7-3; D gene: NA; J gene: TRBJ2-5; CDR3 protein: CASSLPGETQYF; CDR3 DNA: TGTGCCAGCAGCTTACCTGGGGAGACCCAGTACTTC
clone size: many; V gene: TRBV7-9; D gene: NA; J gene: TRBJ1-3; CDR3 protein: CASSLDYSSGNTIYF; CDR3 DNA: TGTGCCAGCAGCTTAGATTACAGCTCTGGAAACACCATATATTTT
clone size: many; V gene: TRBV20-1; D gene: TRBD2; J gene: TRBJ2-2; CDR3 protein: CSGVRTSGGNTGELFF; CDR3 DNA: TGCAGTGGTGTGCGGACTAGCGGGGGAAACACCGGGGAGCTGTTTTTT
clone size: many; V gene: TRBV20-1; D gene: NA; J gene: TRBJ2-3; CDR3 protein: CSARGGGLGTDTQYF; CDR3 DNA: TGCAGTGCTAGAGGGGGAGGTCTCGGCACAGATACGCAGTATTTT
clone size: many; V gene: TRBV29-1; D gene: NA; J gene: TRBJ2-1; CDR3 protein: CSGEGPGQSYNEQFF; CDR3 DNA: TGCAGCGGCGAAGGACCCGGACAGTCCTACAATGAGCAGTTCTTC